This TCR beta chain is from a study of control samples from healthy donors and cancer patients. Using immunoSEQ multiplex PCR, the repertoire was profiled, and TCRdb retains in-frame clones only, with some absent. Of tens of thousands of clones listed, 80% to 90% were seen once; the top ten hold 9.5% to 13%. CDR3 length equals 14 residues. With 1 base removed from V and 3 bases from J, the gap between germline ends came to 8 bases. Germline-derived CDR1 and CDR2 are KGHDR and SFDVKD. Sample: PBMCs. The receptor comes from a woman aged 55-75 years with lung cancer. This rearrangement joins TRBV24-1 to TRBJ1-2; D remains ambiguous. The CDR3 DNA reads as TGTGCCACCAGTGATTTAAGGACGGACTATGGCTACACCTTC. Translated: CATSDLRTDYGYTF.